Below, 2 T cell receptor beta chains from the same sample are listed, as sequenced in a study of neurological immune-mediated disorders. TCRdb itself ran the 5' RACE reads through MiXCR, one entry per CDR3 protein. The sample contains roughly 62,000 distinct CDR3 sequences, about 4% of which appear only once. Sequenced material: PBMCs. The receptor source for this set is a woman aged 45-65 years with multiple sclerosis.

This clonotype was counted at least ten times. The chain couples TRBV5-1 to TRBJ1-2, with D possibly TRBD1 on 5 matching bases. The germline V and J ends were trimmed by 0 bases and 4 bases, with 10 bases remaining between them. Germline V lookup: CDR1 SGHRS, CDR2 YFSETQ. This CDR3 has 14 residues. The CDR3 DNA sequence: TGCGCCAGCAGCTTGGAGACAGTTTCCTATGGCTACACCTTC. Translated, it gives CASSLETVSYGYTF.

At least ten counts were recorded for this clonotype. The rearrangement uses TRBV3-1 and TRBJ1-1, with D unclear. Trimming left V 0 bases short and J 3 bases short, with 5 bases between. Germline CDR1 and CDR2: LGHDT and YNNKEL (reference sequence). This CDR3 has 13 amino acids. CDR3 sequence reads: CASSQDRDTEAFF. Written as DNA, the CDR3 is TGTGCCAGCAGCCAAGATAGGGACACTGAAGCTTTCTTT.